The rows below give T cell receptor beta chains drawn from one sample of a study of early T cells in non-severe SARS-CoV-2 infection. TCRdb re-derived calls from the 5' RACE reads in MiXCR, one entry per CDR3 protein. The sample consists of tens of thousands of distinct CDR3 sequences, about an eighth of them appearing once. Sample: whole blood, taken at baseline. The source of these receptors is an adult who was a healthcare worker with PCR-confirmed SARS-CoV-2 infection or an uninfected control (not recorded which). Both conserved end residues are part of each CDR3. The D gene is left open where the match is weak.

J gene,D gene,V gene,CDR3 protein
TRBJ2-3,.,TRBV6-1,CASSESAEGQTLPHTQYF
TRBJ2-5,TRBD2,TRBV20-1,CSAVPGTSGETQYF
TRBJ2-5,.,TRBV4-2,CASSQVNEETQYF
TRBJ1-2,.,TRBV5-1,CASSFRATSAGYTF
TRBJ2-3,TRBD2,TRBV2,CASSGTSVLDTQYF
TRBJ2-1,TRBD2,TRBV29-1,CSPRLAGYNEQFF
TRBJ2-1,TRBD2,TRBV6-5,CASRPGLAVHNEQFF
TRBJ2-1,.,TRBV7-3,CASSLTPSSYNEQFF
TRBJ2-2,.,TRBV5-5,CASSFGRTNTGELFF
TRBJ2-7,.,TRBV20-1,CSASRPSSYEQYF
TRBJ2-5,.,TRBV3-1,CASTLSVIQETQYF
TRBJ2-2,.,TRBV7-2,CASSLAGVNTGELFF
TRBJ2-3,TRBD1,TRBV7-3,CASSAGDRVASTDTQYF
TRBJ1-6,.,TRBV6-1,CASTLGGASYNSPLHF
TRBJ2-3,.,TRBV18,CASSPTGGTDTQYF
TRBJ1-2,.,TRBV20-1,CSARPYPDSYGYTF
TRBJ2-7,.,TRBV7-3,CASSPTGTYEQYF
TRBJ2-3,TRBD2,TRBV6-1,CASSWTSGGFTDTQYF
TRBJ2-7,.,TRBV7-2,CASSLVGGAYEQYF
TRBJ2-1,.,TRBV7-3,CASSLTSNGVDEQFF
TRBJ2-5,.,TRBV7-9,CASSNLGRETQYF
TRBJ2-3,TRBD2,TRBV6-5,CASSQLAGGGHTQYF
TRBJ2-1,.,TRBV25-1,CASSIGPSYNEQFF
TRBJ2-5,TRBD2,TRBV29-1,CSAASGGQETQYF
TRBJ2-1,TRBD1,TRBV12-3/TRBV12-4,CASSRDRVDNEQFF
TRBJ1-1,.,TRBV5-1,CASSLGQQAFF
TRBJ2-7,.,TRBV12-3/TRBV12-4,CASSPGLRYEQYF
TRBJ2-7,.,TRBV7-2,CASSLGPTKSSYEQYF
TRBJ2-1,.,TRBV4-3,CASSQDFYNEQFF
TRBJ2-3,TRBD2,TRBV7-6,CASSKGGLAGVDTQYF
TRBJ2-5,.,TRBV27,CASSPLPGGETQYF
TRBJ2-7,.,TRBV12-3/TRBV12-4,CASIPASYEQYF
TRBJ1-3,.,TRBV12-3/TRBV12-4,CASSHGTVGNTIYF
TRBJ1-5,.,TRBV27,CASSLHRDQPQHF
TRBJ2-3,.,TRBV20-1,CSADNPLGADTQYF
TRBJ2-3,.,TRBV9,CASSVVGDTQYF
TRBJ2-2,TRBD1,TRBV7-9,CASRGTPDRGYTGELFF
TRBJ2-1,.,TRBV7-9,CASSPTNEQFF
TRBJ2-5,TRBD1,TRBV29-1,CSVRGSAETQYF
TRBJ2-2,.,TRBV20-1,CSASFKSGELFF
TRBJ2-2,.,TRBV7-6,CASSFRGYTGELFF
TRBJ1-1,.,TRBV7-9,CASSLAGSGDTEAFF
TRBJ2-5,.,TRBV20-1,CSGTEKETQYF
TRBJ2-5,.,TRBV5-1,CASSLALQETQYF
TRBJ1-2,.,TRBV7-2,CASTPSEGYYGYTF
TRBJ2-4,.,TRBV19,CASSKQAQNIQYF
TRBJ2-1,.,TRBV6-6,CASSGGRWGEQFF
TRBJ2-2,TRBD2,TRBV6-5,CASRGLAGNTGELFF
TRBJ1-2,.,TRBV10-3,CAISDWTEDYGYTF
TRBJ2-7,TRBD2,TRBV20-1,CSAPLAGGGEQYF
TRBJ2-1,.,TRBV6-2/TRBV6-3,CASSSLPGNEQFF
TRBJ1-1,.,TRBV20-1,CSARDPGTPYTAFF
TRBJ2-1,TRBD2,TRBV12-3/TRBV12-4,CASSSSGSGNEQFF
TRBJ1-5,.,TRBV28,CASSSQGWRGQPQHF
TRBJ1-5,TRBD1,TRBV29-1,CSVQGDSNQPQHF
TRBJ1-2,.,TRBV7-2,CASSWTRQRNYNYGYTF